The 11 T cell receptor beta chains below all came from one sample that was sequenced in a study of Ad26.COV2.S vaccination and SARS-CoV-2 variants. Assay: immunoSEQ multiplex PCR; the TCRdb copy retains only in-frame clones and omits some. Of under 150,000 clones in the sample, around 86% were seen once. The sequences come from peripheral blood, collected after recovery from COVID-19. These receptors were collected from a human donor who had recovered from COVID-19.

This clone was seen only once. The chain carries TRBV5-1 and TRBJ2-7; possible D gene TRBD2, 6 bases. CDR3 size: 15 residues. CDR1 is SGHRS and CDR2 is YFSETQ in the germline V gene. The V end was cut by 3 bases, the J end by 6 bases, with 19 bases between. CDR3 in DNA: TGCGCCAGCAGCTCGCACCTCGGGGCCGGGGGCGAGCAGTACTTC. It specifies CASSSHLGAGGEQYF.

About this clone: This same CDR3 is encoded by further DNA sequences in the sample. The chain employs TRBV6-2 or TRBV6-3 and TRBJ1-5; D is unclear. Germline V gene lookup returns CDR1 MNHEY and CDR2 SVGEGT. This CDR3 contains 12 residues. V was clipped by 5 bases and J by 0 bases, with 2 bases between them. Written as DNA, the CDR3 is TGTGCCAGCAGTGATAGCAATCAGCCCCAGCATTTT. This codes for CASSDSNQPQHF.

This rearrangement joins TRBV30 to TRBJ2-1, with D maybe TRBD1 (6 bases). There are 14 residues in the CDR3. The germline gives CDR1 GTSNPN, CDR2 SVGIG (reference sequence). V was clipped by 3 bases and J by 7 bases, with 16 bases between them. The CDR3 DNA is TGTGCCTGGAGGTTTCTGGCCCAGGGGAATGAGCAGTTCTTC. Encoded protein: CAWRFLAQGNEQFF.

This chain links TRBV6-5 with TRBJ2-1; maybe TRBD1 (5 bases). The germline V gene encodes CDR1 MNHEY and CDR2 SVGAGI. The CDR3 runs to 15 residues. V was trimmed by 11 bases and J by 2 bases, leaving 19 bases between them. The CDR3 reads CAAKQGAVTYNEQFF. The CDR3 DNA follows: TGTGCCGCCAAGCAAGGGGCCGTCACCTACAATGAGCAGTTCTTC.

This clone was seen just once. The V call is TRBV6-2 or TRBV6-3, the J call TRBJ2-3; 12 bases fit TRBD1. V shed 4 bases, J shed 5 bases, and the junction held 10 bases outside the gene matches. The CDR3 sequence is 17 residues long. Germline lookup yields CDR1 MNHEY and CDR2 SVGEGT. The CDR3 region has the DNA TGTGCCAGCAGTTGGGTTGCCGGGACAGGGGGCCGAGATACGCAGTATTTT. Encoded protein: CASSWVAGTGGRDTQYF.

This chain connects TRBV30 to TRBJ1-1; the D is unclear. With 2 bases removed from V and 6 bases from J, the gap between germline ends came to 10 bases. This CDR3 has 12 residues. Looked up from germline, CDR1 is GTSNPN and CDR2 is SVGIG (reference sequence). Written as DNA, the CDR3 is TGTGCCTGGAGTTCACTAGGACCTGAAGCTTTCTTT. This sequence encodes CAWSSLGPEAFF.

The V and J genes are TRBV18 and TRBJ1-1; D not certain. The germline V gene encodes CDR1 KGHSH and CDR2 LQKENI. Trimming cost V 4 bases and J 0 bases, with 9 bases left between them. The CDR3 runs 14 residues. The CDR3 spells CASSLWDVNTEAFF. DNA for the CDR3: TGTGCCAGCTCACTGTGGGATGTGAACACTGAAGCTTTCTTT.

This CDR3 is CASSLYGTGYEQYF. CDR3 coding DNA: TGTGCCAGCAGCTTGTACGGCACCGGCTACGAGCAGTACTTC. This sequence joins TRBV5-4 and TRBJ2-7; D uncertain. Per germline, CDR1 SGHNT and CDR2 YYREEE (reference sequence). With 1 base removed from V and 3 bases from J, the gap between germline ends came to 11 bases. CDR3 length: 14 amino acids.

The rearrangement links TRBV19 to TRBJ1-6; D is unresolved. Germline CDR1 and CDR2: LNHDA and SQIVND (reference sequence). This CDR3 contains 14 residues. Trimming stripped 0 bases from V and 12 bases from J, with 12 bases between. CDR3 sequence reads: CASSIDLSGEPLHF. CDR3 coding DNA: TGTGCCAGTAGTATAGATTTATCGGGTGAACCCCTCCACTTT.

This chain joins TRBV2 and TRBJ2-5; no clear D. CDR1 SNHLY and CDR2 FYNNEI come from the germline V gene. The ends were cut back, 2 bases at V and 0 bases at J, with 7 bases in the middle. CDR3 size: 14 residues. CDR3: CASSEMANQETQYF. CDR3 DNA sequence: TGTGCCAGCAGTGAAATGGCCAACCAAGAGACCCAGTACTTC.

This clone appeared once. CDR3 nucleotide sequence: TGTGCCAGCTCACCAAACCGGGACCGTAGCGATGAGCAGTTCTTC. It translates to CASSPNRDRSDEQFF. V and J are TRBV18 and TRBJ2-1, with D perhaps given as TRBD1 or TRBD2 (5 bases each). The CDR3 consists of 15 residues. Per germline, CDR1 KGHSH and CDR2 LQKENI. Trimming removed 2 bases from V and 8 bases from J, with 16 bases in between.